This T cell receptor beta chain emerged from a study of post-analysis software for immune sequencing data (dated by TCRdb to the mid-2010s). General notes on the study: Relapsing-remitting, secondary progressive and progressive-relapsing multiple sclerosis were recorded as disease courses, and subtype annotation was lacking for some patients. The patient repertoires were set against eleven to twelve previously published healthy control repertoires from donors whose ages ranged from roughly 6 to 27 years. A subset of samples was prepared in parallel using single-end sample barcoding, then pooled and co-amplified after Illumina adapter ligation. Paper-wide results and their limitations: Direct clustering with F measure showed strong co-clustering of samples prepared in the same batch, prompting a batch-effect correction. Roughly 5 TRBV segments, including TRBV5-6, TRBV5-1 and TRBV20-1, were significantly more frequent in patients than controls. The control group was slightly older than the multiple sclerosis patient group. Significantly lower normalized Chao1 diversity was found in multiple sclerosis patients than in controls, suggesting substantial peripheral T-cell clonal expansion.

To demonstrate the VDJtools post-analysis software, TCR beta repertoires were profiled from the peripheral blood of over ten young patients with multiple sclerosis. The patients with multiple sclerosis were children and adolescents between about 6 and 15 years of age. CDR3 length: 13 amino acids, cysteine to phenylalanine. Only the CDR3 region is kept as DNA, spanning 39 bases read in frame from base 1. The germline V gene gives CDR1 as ENHRY and CDR2 as SYGVKD. V is clipped by 2 bases and J by 3 bases, and the sequence between their germline boundaries is 7 bases long. At least ten counts were recorded for this clonotype. The antigen this receptor binds is unknown. Qualities for individual bases were not recorded, and no much larger clone is one base off. Libraries were constructed by PCR. These reads were obtained on an Illumina HiSeq 2500. To reduce PCR and sequencing biases, unique molecular identifiers were incorporated into the TCR beta cDNA libraries. Some 500,000 cDNA molecules were obtained for every 1 to 10 million input T cells, so each molecule roughly corresponded to one T cell. The same protocol used for the earlier healthy control dataset was applied to prepare and sequence the patient libraries. Samples belonging to the same batch were prepared together, multiplexed and sequenced on a shared HiSeq lane. Under the source paper's analysis protocol: Raw barcoded reads were processed with MIGEC, discarding single-read molecular identifier groups before consensus assembly and CDR3 extraction. VDJtools was used for post-analysis of the clonotype tables, with diversity normalized by down-sampling every dataset to the smallest sample size. Repertoire overlap clustering matched CDR3 amino acid but not nucleotide sequences to correct batch-related cross-sample contamination. The public sequencing data were trimmed at Q25 with fastp and processed into clonotypes with MiXCR by TCRdb, which kept only in-frame beta chains. A single entry per CDR3 protein holds the most common genes and DNA from its merged rows. These V and J calls are TCRdb output, not the study's own analysis. A total of more than 450,000 distinct CDR3 sequences appear in this sample, 44% of them only once. The ten largest clones represent roughly 1.7% of the sample.

The sample comprised blood. The receptor comes from a girl under 18 with multiple sclerosis. In this chain, TRBV10-3 is recombined with TRBJ2-5; the D gene is not confidently resolved. The bases read TGTGCCATCAGTGAGCCCCGCGAAGAGACCCAGTACTTC. This codes for CAISEPREETQYF.